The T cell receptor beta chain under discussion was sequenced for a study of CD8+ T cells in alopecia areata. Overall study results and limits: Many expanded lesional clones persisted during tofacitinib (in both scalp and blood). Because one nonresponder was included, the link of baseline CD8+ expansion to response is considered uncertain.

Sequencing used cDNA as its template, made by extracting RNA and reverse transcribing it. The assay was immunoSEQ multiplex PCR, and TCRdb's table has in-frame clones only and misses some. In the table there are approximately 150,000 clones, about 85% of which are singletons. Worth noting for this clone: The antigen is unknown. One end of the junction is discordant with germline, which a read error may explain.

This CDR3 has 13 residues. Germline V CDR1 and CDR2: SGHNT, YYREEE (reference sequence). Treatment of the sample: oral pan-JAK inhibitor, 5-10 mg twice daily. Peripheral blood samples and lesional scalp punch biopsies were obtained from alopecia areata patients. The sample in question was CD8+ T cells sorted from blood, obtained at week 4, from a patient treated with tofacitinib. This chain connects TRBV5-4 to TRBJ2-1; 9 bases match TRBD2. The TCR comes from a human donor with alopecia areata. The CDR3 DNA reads TGTGCCAGCACCGAGACTAGCGGTGTTGAGCAATTCTTC. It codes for CASTETSGVEQFF.